These 27 T cell receptor beta chains were all obtained from the same sample, sequenced in a study of T cell responses to AZD1222 COVID-19 vaccine. The data were produced by immunoSEQ multiplex PCR, yet TCRdb's version contains in-frame clones alone and is incomplete. This table holds about 160,000 clones, roughly nine tenths found once. The material sequenced was peripheral blood, taken on day 0 of AZD1222 vaccination. The receptors shown here come from an adult in good health.

J is TRBJ1-2 and V is TRBV7-2; D is uncertain. Germline loops: CDR1 SGHTA, CDR2 FQGNSA. V lost 0 bases and J lost 8, with 16 bases in between. This CDR3 is built from 15 residues. The CDR3 nucleotides are TGTGCCAGCAGCTTAGCGGGAGGAACTAGGGAGGGCTACACCTTC. Translation gives CASSLAGGTREGYTF.

This clone came up once. This CDR3 is also generated by other DNA sequences in the sample. This CDR3 is CASSLVRGGSYEQYF. The CDR3 DNA sequence: TGTGCCAGCAGCTTAGTCAGGGGTGGGTCCTACGAGCAGTACTTC. This chain joins TRBV11-2 and TRBJ2-7; maybe TRBD1 (6 bases). The V gene lost 1 base and the J gene lost 1 base, with 11 bases spanning the gap. Germline lookup yields CDR1 SGHAT and CDR2 FQNNGV. This CDR3 has 15 residues.

The genes are TRBV14 and TRBJ2-1; TRBD2 might be the D (6 bases). The CDR3 is 12 amino acids. The germline V gene encodes CDR1 SGHDN and CDR2 FVKESK. V shed 1 base and J shed 12 bases, with 10 bases lying between them. This chain's CDR3 is CASSQAGELQFF. The DNA of the CDR3 is TGTGCCAGCAGCCAAGCGGGGGAGCTGCAGTTCTTC.

The rearrangement links TRBV30 to TRBJ1-1; maybe TRBD1 (6 bases). This CDR3 is built from 12 residues. Germline loops: CDR1 GTSNPN, CDR2 SVGIG (reference sequence). V was cut by 4 bases and J by 8 bases, with 14 bases left in between. The CDR3 is CAWTSGGQEAFF. The DNA of the CDR3 is TGTGCCTGGACTTCCGGAGGACAGGAAGCTTTCTTT.

The rearrangement uses TRBV10-3 and TRBJ1-1; TRBD1 is a possible D gene (6 bases). In germline, CDR1 is ENHRY, CDR2 SYGVKD. The ends were cut back, 6 bases at V and 1 base at J, with 9 bases in the middle. The CDR3 sequence is 13 residues long. The CDR3 loop reads CAIRQGGNTEAFF. DNA for the CDR3: TGTGCCATCAGACAGGGAGGGAACACTGAAGCTTTCTTT.

This clone is labeled as medium-sized. The chain employs TRBV2 and TRBJ2-6, with a possible D match to TRBD1 (6 bases). The length of the CDR3 is 15 residues. Germline lookup yields CDR1 SNHLY and CDR2 FYNNEI. Trimming cost V 5 bases and J 2 bases, with 10 bases left between them. As DNA, the CDR3 is TGTGCCAGCAGTCCCGGGACAACTGGGGCCAACGTCCTGACTTTC. It is translated as CASSPGTTGANVLTF. The full variable domain, its missing parts supplied by reference TRBV2 and TRBJ2-6, is EPEVTQTPSHQVTQMGQEVILRCVPISNHLYFYWYRQILGQKVEFLVSFYNNEISEKSEIFDDQFSVERPDGSNFTLKIRSTKLEDSAMYFCASSPGTTGANVLTFGAGSRLTVL.

The chain joins TRBV27 to TRBJ1-1, with D perhaps matching TRBD1 (5 bases). Germline assignment: CDR1 MNHEY and CDR2 SMNVEV (reference sequence). The ends were cut back, 6 bases at V and 7 bases at J, with 15 bases in the middle. The CDR3 is made up of 13 amino acids. The CDR3 bases are TGTGCCAGCAGCCTTTGGGGGGGAGATGAAGCTTTCTTT. Amino acid sequence: CASSLWGGDEAFF.

V usage is TRBV4-3 and J usage is TRBJ2-1; possible D gene TRBD2, 7 bases. The CDR3 is made up of 12 amino acids. V dropped 1 base and J dropped 14 bases, with 12 bases sitting between them. Germline assignment: CDR1 LGHNA and CDR2 YSLEER. The CDR3 spells CASSQAGGDKFF. CDR3 DNA: TGCGCCAGCAGCCAAGCGGGGGGCGACAAGTTCTTC.

This chain connects TRBV19 to TRBJ1-1; TRBD1 is a possible D gene (6 bases). Germline CDR1 LNHDA, CDR2 SQIVND (reference sequence). This CDR3 contains 13 residues. V gave up 6 bases and J gave up 1 base, with 9 bases separating them. CDR3 in amino acids: CASRDRSNTEAFF. DNA for the CDR3: TGTGCCAGTAGGGACAGATCGAACACTGAAGCTTTCTTT.

The chain joins TRBV6-5 to TRBJ2-6; D is uncertain. Trimming left V 0 bases short and J 0 bases short, with 6 bases between. CDR3 length: 16 residues. Germline-derived CDR1 and CDR2 are MNHEY and SVGAGI. For the CDR3, the DNA is TGTGCCAGCAGTTACTCAGAAGTCTCTGGGGCCAACGTCCTGACTTTC. It codes for CASSYSEVSGANVLTF.

The rearrangement uses TRBV27 and TRBJ2-1, with 14 bases lining up with TRBD2. J was trimmed by 7 bases and V by 8 bases; bases with no gene match: 1. There are 13 residues in the CDR3. Germline V gives CDR1 MNHEY, CDR2 SMNVEV (reference sequence). In nucleotides, the CDR3 is TGTGCCAGCGGGACTAGCGGGGGAAATGAGCAGTTCTTC. Encoded protein: CASGTSGGNEQFF.

The chain is built from TRBV14 and TRBJ2-7; a weak D match, TRBD2 (5 bases). V shed 4 bases and J shed 5 bases, with 12 bases lying between them. CDR3 length: 13 amino acids. Germline CDR1 SGHDN, CDR2 FVKESK. In DNA, the CDR3 is TGTGCCAGCAGCCCCGGGGTTATGGACGAGCAGTACTTC. Residues: CASSPGVMDEQYF.

This chain links TRBV19 with TRBJ2-1, with D unresolved. V lost 3 bases and J lost 8, with 11 bases in between. Germline CDR1 reads LNHDA; CDR2 reads SQIVND (reference sequence). This CDR3 is 13 amino acids long. The CDR3, as DNA: TGTGCCAGTAGTATCCCAGGAGCCGATGAGCAGTTCTTC. Translating gives CASSIPGADEQFF.

J is TRBJ2-3 and V is TRBV28, with D perhaps TRBD1 (6 bases). The germline V and J ends were trimmed by 6 bases and 5 bases, with 15 bases remaining between them. The CDR3 is made up of 14 amino acids. CDR1 is MDHEN, CDR2 SYDVKM, per germline. The CDR3, as DNA: TGTGCCAGCAGGGGGACATCCCCCGAAGATACGCAGTATTTT. This codes for CASRGTSPEDTQYF. Full variable domain (rest looked up from reference TRBV28 and TRBJ2-3): DVKVTQSSRYLVKRTGEKVFLECVQDMDHENMFWYRQDPGLGLRLIYFSYDVKMKEKGDIPEGYSVSREKKERFSLILESASTNQTSMYLCASRGTSPEDTQYFGPGTRLTVL.

This chain connects TRBV15 to TRBJ1-2; TRBD1 matches 8 bases. V shed 0 bases and J 2 bases; nucleotides not matched to a gene: 2. This CDR3 spans 15 amino acids. CDR1 is LNHNV and CDR2 is YYDKDF in the germline V gene (reference sequence). In DNA form, the CDR3 reads TGTGCCACCAGCAGAGAGCAGGGGGCGAACTATGGCTACACCTTC. Its protein product is CATSREQGANYGYTF.

The chain has TRBV21-1 and TRBJ1-3; TRBD1 is the table's D call and was not checked against the DNA. TRBV21-1 is a pseudogene segment. This CDR3 contains 19 residues. The CDR3: CASSIDRGIGSGSGNTIYF. In nucleotides, the CDR3 is TGTGCCAGCAGCATAGACAGGGGGATTGGCTCGGGCTCTGGAAACACCATATATTTT.

This rearrangement joins TRBV7-9 to TRBJ1-6; perhaps TRBD1 as D (6 bases). Trimming stripped 5 bases from V and 11 bases from J, with 16 bases between. The germline V gene has CDR1 SEHNR and CDR2 FQNEAQ (reference sequence). The length of the CDR3 is 14 residues. In DNA, the CDR3 is TGTGCCAGCAGCCCAGCGACAGGTGATCCACCCCTCCACTTT. Translation: CASSPATGDPPLHF.

This clone was seen once. This chain uses TRBV9 with TRBJ1-4; no firm D call. The CDR3 contains 13 residues. In germline, CDR1 is SGDLS, CDR2 YYNGEE. V gave up 5 bases and J gave up 8 bases, with 13 bases separating them. The chain's CDR3 is CASSFGPEEKLFF. The CDR3 DNA reads TGTGCCAGCAGTTTTGGACCTGAGGAAAAACTGTTTTTT.

This sequence joins TRBV28 and TRBJ1-4; 7 bases line up with TRBD1. Germline CDR1 MDHEN, CDR2 SYDVKM. V lost 6 bases and J lost 4; bases outside the gene matches: 11. The CDR3 spans 16 residues. The CDR3 reads CASRGGNRGYNEKLFF. CDR3 nucleotide sequence: TGTGCCAGCAGGGGGGGGAACAGGGGTTATAATGAAAAACTGTTTTTT.

A word on this clone: The germline gene is not matched at one end of the junction; a read error may be the cause. The chain links TRBV6-1 to TRBJ2-2; perhaps TRBD1 as D (6 bases). This CDR3 is 16 amino acids long. Germline V gene sequence: CDR1 MNHNS, CDR2 SASEGT. The CDR3 DNA follows: TGTGCCAGCACTGAACGACAGGCGCCACTGACCGGGGAGCTGTTTTTT. The encoded protein is CASTERQAPLTGELFF.

The rearrangement links TRBV5-4 to TRBJ2-7; 7 bases are shared with TRBD2. Germline V gene data show CDR1 as SGHNT and CDR2 as YYREEE (reference sequence). There are 15 residues in the CDR3. The junction had 12 bases not matched to a gene; V was cut back by 6 bases and J by 3 bases. The CDR3 sequence: CASNPGLAGVYEQYF. CDR3 nucleotides: TGTGCCAGCAACCCCGGACTTGCGGGAGTCTACGAGCAGTACTTC.

V is TRBV27 and J is TRBJ1-5, with 7 bases lining up with TRBD1. The V segment lost 4 bases and the J segment 7 bases; nucleotides outside the gene matches: 10. The CDR3 length is 15 residues. Germline CDR1 reads MNHEY; CDR2 reads SMNVEV (reference sequence). CDR3 DNA: TGTGCCAGCAGTTCCACAGGGGTCGCGGGGCAGCCCCAGCATTTT. This codes for CASSSTGVAGQPQHF.

CDR3 residues: CASSLLAGGRNTEAFF. Here the CDR3 DNA reads TGTGCCAGCAGTTTATTGGCAGGGGGCAGGAACACTGAAGCTTTCTTT. V is TRBV28 and J is TRBJ1-1, with 8 bases aligning to TRBD1. Germline V CDR1 and CDR2: MDHEN, SYDVKM. J was trimmed by 1 base and V by 1 base; bases with no gene match: 5. The length of the CDR3 is 16 residues.

The CDR3 sequence: CATSDPRQDYNNEQFF. CDR3 DNA sequence: TGTGCCACCAGTGACCCGAGACAGGACTATAACAATGAGCAGTTCTTC. The rearrangement joins TRBV24-1 to TRBJ2-1; D assignment may be TRBD1 or TRBD2 (6 bases each). The germline CDR1 and CDR2 sequences are KGHDR and SFDVKD. The CDR3 runs to 16 residues. The V gene lost 4 bases and the J gene lost 5 bases, with 17 bases spanning the gap.

CDR3 nucleotide sequence: TGCGCCAGCAGCCAATGGGACAGGGGCAATGAGCAGTTCTTC. The encoded protein is CASSQWDRGNEQFF. V usage is TRBV4-3 and J usage is TRBJ2-1, with 10 bases lining up with TRBD1. This CDR3 is built from 14 residues. Germline lookup yields CDR1 LGHNA and CDR2 YSLEER. V lost 2 bases and J lost 6; bases outside the gene matches: 1.

The chain combines TRBV9 with TRBJ1-4; D is unclear. V was clipped by 0 bases and J by 0 bases, with 9 bases between them. CDR1 SGDLS and CDR2 YYNGEE come from the germline V gene. CDR3 length equals 16 residues. The CDR3: CASSVGRRATNEKLFF. The CDR3, as DNA: TGTGCCAGCAGCGTAGGAAGGCGTGCAACTAATGAAAAACTGTTTTTT.

This rearrangement joins TRBV9 to TRBJ1-3, with unresolved D. V lost 4 bases, J lost 3 bases, and 5 bases lay in between. Germline lookup yields CDR1 SGDLS and CDR2 YYNGEE. This CDR3 has 12 amino acids. The CDR3 nucleotides read TGTGCCAGCAGCCCAGATGGAAACACCATATATTTT. It is translated as CASSPDGNTIYF.